The 8 T cell receptor beta chains below all came from one sample that was sequenced in a study of T cells in localized non-small cell lung cancer (dated by TCRdb to about 2020). The protocol used for the library was the immunoSEQ multiplex PCR assay. TCRdb stores this immuneACCESS table with in-frame sequences only. Part of the clones is absent; in the studies checked, under half of the shortfall reflects unresolved V genes, and no reason is known for the rest. For this sample the table gives over 950 clones, of which nearly 25% were detected only once. About 14% of the sample is taken by the ten largest. Material: normal lung tissue next to the tumor, obtained before any cancer treatment. These receptors were taken from a woman aged 35-70 years with stage I squamous cell lung carcinoma.

The chain recombines TRBV28 with TRBJ1-1; 7 bases match TRBD1. V was clipped by 5 bases and J by 0 bases; unmatched bases: 9. Germline V gene data show CDR1 as MDHEN and CDR2 as SYDVKM. CDR3 size: 16 residues. As DNA, the CDR3 is TGTGCCAGCAGTCCAGGGGGAGCAGGGTTGAACACTGAAGCTTTCTTT. Translating gives CASSPGGAGLNTEAFF. The full variable domain, its missing parts supplied by reference TRBV28 and TRBJ1-1, is DVKVTQSSRYLVKRTGEKVFLECVQDMDHENMFWYRQDPGLGLRLIYFSYDVKMKEKGDIPEGYSVSREKKERFSLILESASTNQTSMYLCASSPGGAGLNTEAFFGQGTRLTVV.

V and J are TRBV28 and TRBJ2-2, with D perhaps TRBD1 (6 bases). V was trimmed by 7 bases and J by 7 bases, leaving 16 bases between them. Germline assignment: CDR1 MDHEN and CDR2 SYDVKM. CDR3 length equals 14 residues. The CDR3 sequence is CASTLGGAGGELFF. CDR3 bases: TGTGCCAGCACCCTTGGGGGCGCGGGCGGGGAGCTGTTTTTT.

The rearrangement links TRBV4-1 to TRBJ1-4, with D perhaps matching TRBD1 (6 bases). V was shortened by 4 bases and J by 8 bases, with 20 bases between the two germline ends. The germline V gene encodes CDR1 MGHRA and CDR2 YSYEKL. The CDR3 is 16 amino acids. CDR3 region: CASSPMRGGVWEKLFF. CDR3 coding DNA: TGCGCCAGCAGCCCCATGAGGGGGGGGGTATGGGAAAAACTGTTTTTT.

V and J are TRBV11-3 and TRBJ1-1; possibly TRBD1 for D (6 bases). Germline V gives CDR1 SGHNT, CDR2 YENEEA. The CDR3 has 15 residues. Between the trimmed V and J ends, which lost 3 bases and 3 bases, there was a span of 14 bases. CDR3 in amino acids: CASSLFGGDYTEAFF. CDR3 DNA: TGTGCCAGCAGCTTGTTTGGGGGCGACTACACTGAAGCTTTCTTT.

This clone was picked up a small number of times. This chain connects TRBV2 to TRBJ2-1; no clear D gene. The CDR3 length is 13 residues. CDR1 is SNHLY, CDR2 FYNNEI, per germline. Trimming took 6 bases from V and 4 from J, leaving 10 bases between them. As DNA, the CDR3 is TGTGCCAGCAGCTGGCCAGGTTACAATGAGCAGTTCTTC. Translating it yields CASSWPGYNEQFF.

J is TRBJ2-1 and V is TRBV15; D not resolved. This CDR3 comprises 17 residues. The germline gives CDR1 LNHNV, CDR2 YYDKDF (reference sequence). Between the trimmed V and J ends, which lost 2 bases and 1 base, there was a span of 15 bases. CDR3 nucleotide sequence: TGTGCCACCAGCAGATTTCCCGAGAGTAGGTCCTACAATGAGCAGTTCTTC. It yields the protein CATSRFPESRSYNEQFF.

Relative to its sample, this clone is large. The rearrangement joins TRBV9 to TRBJ2-7, with 9 nucleotides matching TRBD2. The germline V gene encodes CDR1 SGDLS and CDR2 YYNGEE. There are 16 residues in the CDR3. The junction had 10 bases not matched to a gene; V was cut back by 4 bases and J by 2 bases. CDR3 loop: CASSPFSGSVPYEQYF. The CDR3 nucleotides are TGTGCCAGCAGCCCGTTTAGCGGGAGCGTTCCCTACGAGCAGTACTTC.

This clone has just a few counts. The chain employs TRBV19 and TRBJ2-6; 7 positions agree with TRBD2. The junction had 2 bases not matched to a gene; V was cut back by 7 bases and J by 2 bases. In germline, CDR1 is LNHDA, CDR2 SQIVND (reference sequence). The CDR3 runs 14 residues. DNA of the CDR3: TGTGCCAGTACCCGGGGGGCTGGGGCCAACGTCCTGACTTTC. Translated: CASTRGAGANVLTF.